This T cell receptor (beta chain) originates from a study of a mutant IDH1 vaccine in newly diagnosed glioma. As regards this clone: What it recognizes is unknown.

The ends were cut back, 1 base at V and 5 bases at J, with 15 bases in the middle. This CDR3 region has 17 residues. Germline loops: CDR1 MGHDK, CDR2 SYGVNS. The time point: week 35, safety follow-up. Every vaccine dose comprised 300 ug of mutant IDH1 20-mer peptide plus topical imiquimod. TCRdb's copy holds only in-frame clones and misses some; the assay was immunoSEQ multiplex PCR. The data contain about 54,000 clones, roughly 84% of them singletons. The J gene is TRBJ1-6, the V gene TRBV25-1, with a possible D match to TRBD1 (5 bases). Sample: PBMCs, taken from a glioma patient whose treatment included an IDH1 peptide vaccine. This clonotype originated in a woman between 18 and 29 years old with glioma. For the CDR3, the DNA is TGTGCCAGCAGTGAATCGCTTATGACAGTTAATAATTCACCCCTCCACTTT. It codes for CASSESLMTVNNSPLHF. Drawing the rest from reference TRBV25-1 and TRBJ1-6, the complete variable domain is EADIYQTPRYLVIGTGKKITLECSQTMGHDKMYWYQQDPGMELHLIHYSYGVNSTEKGDLSSESTVSRIRTEHFPLTLESARPSHTSQYLCASSESLMTVNNSPLHFGNGTRLTVT.